This TCR beta chain was identified during a study of blood T cell repertoires in COVID-19. Study as a whole: The United States, Italy and Spain were the sources of the acute and convalescent COVID-19 samples. Sample material is recorded as cDNA or gDNA derived from T cells, B-cell-depleted T cells, or PBMCs.

CDR3 length equals 13 residues. V lost 4 bases, J lost 6 bases, and 10 bases lay in between. Per the germline V gene, CDR1 is MNHNY and CDR2 is SVGAGI (reference sequence). Per the original data handling: Reference gene primer amplification in the assay estimated nucleated cell counts. This table comes from immunoSEQ multiplex PCR, and its TCRdb copy is limited to in-frame clones, with some not included. V and J calls and clone size are given by that table; D and trimming were obtained from the DNA. This table has 200,000 to 300,000 clones, about 83% appearing once. Only one count was recorded for this clone.

The rearrangement uses TRBV6-6 and TRBJ2-4; D is perhaps TRBD1 (6 bases). This TCR was recovered from a man under 40 who had recovered from COVID-19. Sequencing was done on a sample of peripheral blood. The CDR3 reads CASSSGQLNIQYF. DNA for the CDR3: TGTGCCAGCAGTTCCGGACAGCTAAACATTCAGTACTTC.